The 18 T cell receptor beta chains below all came from one sample that was sequenced in a study of T-cell memory formation after mild COVID-19. TCRdb passed the 5' RACE reads through MiXCR, listing each CDR3 protein once. The sample yields about 310,000 distinct CDR3 sequences, about 16% seen once. Specimen: PBMCs or a T cell subset sorted from them (not recorded which). The receptor source for this set is a man younger than 35 who had mild COVID-19 (a few samples of this study predate the infection). Cell type and time point are not known.

V and J are TRBV12-3 or TRBV12-4 and TRBJ2-7; a possible D gene is TRBD2 (6 bases). The CDR3 is 13 residues long. The V and J ends lost 4 bases and 3 bases respectively, with 10 bases between them. This chain's CDR3 is CASSSRGNYEQYF. CDR3 sequence (DNA): TGTGCCAGCAGTTCTCGGGGGAACTACGAGCAGTACTTC.

The chain is built from TRBV20-1 and TRBJ2-5; possibly TRBD2 for D (5 bases). V shed 3 bases and J shed 1 base, with 18 bases lying between them. The germline CDR1 and CDR2 sequences are DFQATT and SNEGSKA (reference sequence). This CDR3 comprises 16 residues. The CDR3 sequence: CSASGFLIGLQETQYF. The CDR3 nucleotides read TGCAGTGCTAGCGGTTTCCTTATCGGACTCCAAGAGACCCAGTACTTC.

The chain combines TRBV7-2 with TRBJ2-5; D gene unclear. The germline V gene has CDR1 SGHTA and CDR2 FQGNSA. This CDR3 is 12 amino acids long. Trimming took off 2 bases at V and 10 bases at J, with 11 bases between the two ends. This CDR3 reads CASSLMPLVQYF. CDR3 coding DNA: TGTGCCAGCAGCTTAATGCCGTTGGTCCAGTACTTC.

This clonotype occurred a few times. The chain combines TRBV20-1 with TRBJ1-3, with D perhaps TRBD1 (5 bases). V was trimmed by 0 bases and J by 7 bases, leaving 10 bases between them. Germline V gene data show CDR1 as DFQATT and CDR2 as SNEGSKA (reference sequence). This CDR3 region has 13 residues. CDR3 sequence: CSAREDNTNTIYF. In nucleotides, the CDR3 is TGCAGTGCTAGAGAGGACAATACGAACACCATATATTTT.

This clonotype turned up a few times. The J gene is TRBJ2-7, the V gene TRBV5-1; no clear D. There are 15 residues in the CDR3. Trimming stripped 0 bases from V and 2 bases from J, with 12 bases between. CDR1 SGHRS and CDR2 YFSETQ come from the germline V gene. The CDR3 protein is CASSLGAQAAYEQYF. CDR3 sequence (DNA): TGCGCCAGCAGCTTGGGCGCGCAGGCAGCCTACGAGCAGTACTTC.

As DNA, the CDR3 is TGTGCCAGCAGCTTGGGACAGTTTTTAAATCAGCCCCAGCATTTT. Translation gives CASSLGQFLNQPQHF. V and J are TRBV11-2 and TRBJ1-5, with TRBD1 identical over 7 bases. The CDR3 totals 15 residues. The junction had 6 bases not matched to a gene; V was cut back by 3 bases and J by 4 bases. CDR1 and CDR2 from the germline V gene are SGHAT and FQNNGV.

In this sample, this clonotype turned up a few times. The J gene is TRBJ1-6, the V gene TRBV7-2, with unresolved D. The V end lost 1 base, the J end lost 7 bases, and 8 bases lay between the germline ends. This CDR3 spans 14 amino acids. Germline values: CDR1 SGHTA, CDR2 FQGNSA. In nucleotides, the CDR3 is TGTGCCAGCAGCTTAGGCAGTGGGAATTCACCCCTCCACTTT. Translation: CASSLGSGNSPLHF.

The chain carries TRBV18 and TRBJ2-3; TRBD2 matches 9 bases. The CDR3 is made up of 17 amino acids. V lost 2 bases, J lost 7 bases, and 13 bases stayed unmatched. Per germline, CDR1 KGHSH and CDR2 LQKENI. The CDR3 DNA follows: TGTGCCAGCTCACCAAAGGGGACTAGCTTTCCTGTAAATACGCAGTATTTT. Amino acid sequence: CASSPKGTSFPVNTQYF.

This clonotype was counted ten times or more. The chain couples TRBV20-1 to TRBJ2-4; 7 nucleotides agree with TRBD2. V was clipped by 6 bases and J by 9 bases; unmatched bases: 8. Per germline, CDR1 DFQATT and CDR2 SNEGSKA (reference sequence). The CDR3 is made up of 12 amino acids. The CDR3 sequence is CSAATSAGIQYF. CDR3 coding DNA: TGCAGTGCCGCAACTAGCGCGGGCATTCAGTACTTC.

This chain joins TRBV5-1 and TRBJ1-5, with TRBD1 matching 9 bases. This CDR3 has 15 residues. From germline, CDR1 is SGHRS and CDR2 YFSETQ. V was pared by 4 bases and J by 5 bases, with 7 bases of the junction left unmatched. In nucleotides, the CDR3 is TGCGCCAGCAGCACAGGGGGCGGGTTATATCAGCCCCAGCATTTT. Its translation: CASSTGGGLYQPQHF.

This clonotype was found a few times. This chain joins TRBV20-1 and TRBJ1-1, with a tentative D call TRBD1 (5 bases). Germline CDR1 and CDR2: DFQATT and SNEGSKA (reference sequence). The CDR3 has 14 residues. The germline V and J ends were trimmed by 5 bases and 1 base, with 14 bases remaining between them. CDR3 nucleotide sequence: TGCAGTGCTTTCCCGGGGCGGTCGAACACTGAAGCTTTCTTT. Protein product: CSAFPGRSNTEAFF.

This clonotype was recorded a few times. The genes are TRBV20-1 and TRBJ1-1, with a tentative D call TRBD1 (5 bases). CDR1 is DFQATT and CDR2 is SNEGSKA in the germline V gene (reference sequence). CDR3 size: 14 residues. Deletions cut 0 bases from V and 5 bases from J, with 13 bases between. The DNA of the CDR3 is TGCAGTGCTAGAGATCTTGGGGGAGGGACTGAAGCTTTCTTT. Its protein is CSARDLGGGTEAFF.

This clonotype has a handful of counts. V and J are TRBV12-3 or TRBV12-4 and TRBJ1-1; tentative D call: TRBD1 (6 bases). This CDR3 region has 11 residues. Between the trimmed V and J ends, which lost 6 bases and 7 bases, there was a span of 9 bases. The CDR3 reads CASRRQVEAFF. The CDR3 nucleotides read TGTGCCAGCAGAAGACAGGTTGAAGCTTTCTTT.

The CDR3 loop reads CASSRASTLPADTQYF. The CDR3 DNA reads as TGTGCCAGCAGCCGGGCCTCGACTCTTCCGGCGGATACGCAGTATTTT. The V call is TRBV21-1, the J call TRBJ2-3; the DNA was not used to check the table's D call, TRBD2. TRBV21-1 is deemed a pseudogene. This CDR3 has 16 amino acids.

The gene calls are TRBV4-2 and TRBJ2-2, with D perhaps TRBD2 (6 bases). Trimming cost V 1 base and J 1 base, with 7 bases left between them. CDR1 is LGHNA and CDR2 is YNFKEQ in the germline V gene. The CDR3 loop spans 15 amino acids. The CDR3 region has the DNA TGTGCCAGCAGCCAAGCGGGAGAGAACACCGGGGAGCTGTTTTTT. Protein product: CASSQAGENTGELFF.

This clonotype was detected a few times. The genes are TRBV10-1 and TRBJ2-5; no clear D gene. CDR1 is WNHNN, CDR2 SYGVQD, per germline (reference sequence). This CDR3 region has 14 residues. Between the trimmed V and J ends, which lost 8 bases and 7 bases, there was a span of 20 bases. This CDR3 is CASLGDPGGGTQYF. CDR3 in DNA: TGCGCCAGCTTGGGTGATCCCGGTGGTGGGACCCAGTACTTC.

The chain combines TRBV4-3 with TRBJ2-1; 11 nucleotides line up with TRBD2. CDR1 is LGHNA and CDR2 is YSLEER in the germline V gene. After removal of 4 bases from V and 2 bases from J, the junction contained 7 bases not matched to a gene. CDR3 size: 17 residues. Here the CDR3 reads CASSRKTSGDPYNEQFF. The DNA of the CDR3 is TGCGCCAGCAGCCGAAAGACTAGCGGGGACCCCTACAATGAGCAGTTCTTC.

This chain links TRBV5-6 with TRBJ2-5, with D hard to call. The CDR3 consists of 14 residues. V was pared by 0 bases and J by 4 bases, with 10 bases between. Germline V CDR1 and CDR2: SGHDT, YYEEEE. CDR3 sequence: CASSLEVVGETQYF. The DNA of the CDR3 is TGTGCCAGCAGCTTGGAGGTAGTCGGAGAGACCCAGTACTTC. Using reference TRBV5-6 and TRBJ2-5 for the parts outside the CDR3, the full variable domain is DAGVTQSPTHLIKTRGQQVTLRCSPKSGHDTVSWYQQALGQGPQFIFQYYEEEERQRGNFPDRFSGHQFPNYSSELNVNALLLGDSALYLCASSLEVVGETQYFGPGTRLLVL.